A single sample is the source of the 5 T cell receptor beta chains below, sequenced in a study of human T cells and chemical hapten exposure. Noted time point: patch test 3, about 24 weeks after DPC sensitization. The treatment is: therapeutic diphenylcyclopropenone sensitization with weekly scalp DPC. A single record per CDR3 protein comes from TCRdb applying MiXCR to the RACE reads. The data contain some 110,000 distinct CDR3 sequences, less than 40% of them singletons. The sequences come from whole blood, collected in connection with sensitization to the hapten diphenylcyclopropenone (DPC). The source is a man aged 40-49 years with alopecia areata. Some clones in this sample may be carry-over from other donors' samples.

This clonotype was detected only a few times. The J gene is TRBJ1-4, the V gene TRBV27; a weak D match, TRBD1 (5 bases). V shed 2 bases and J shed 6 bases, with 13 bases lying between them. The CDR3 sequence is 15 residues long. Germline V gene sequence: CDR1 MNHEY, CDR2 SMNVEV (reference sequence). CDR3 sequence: CASSLEGRTHEKLFF. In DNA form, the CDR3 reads TGTGCCAGCAGTTTAGAGGGGCGTACTCATGAAAAACTGTTTTTT.

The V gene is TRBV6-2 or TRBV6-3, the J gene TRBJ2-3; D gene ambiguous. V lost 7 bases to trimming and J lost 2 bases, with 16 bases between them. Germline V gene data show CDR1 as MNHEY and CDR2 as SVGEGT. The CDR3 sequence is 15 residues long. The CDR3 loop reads CASIPRGRDTDTQYF. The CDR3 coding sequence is TGTGCCAGCATTCCCCGTGGCCGAGACACAGATACGCAGTATTTT.

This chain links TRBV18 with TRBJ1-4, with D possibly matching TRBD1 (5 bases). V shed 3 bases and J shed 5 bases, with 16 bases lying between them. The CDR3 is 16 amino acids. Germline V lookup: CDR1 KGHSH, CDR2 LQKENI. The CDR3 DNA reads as TGTGCCAGCTCACCTTTGCGGACACCGAGGAATGAAAAACTGTTTTTT. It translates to CASSPLRTPRNEKLFF.

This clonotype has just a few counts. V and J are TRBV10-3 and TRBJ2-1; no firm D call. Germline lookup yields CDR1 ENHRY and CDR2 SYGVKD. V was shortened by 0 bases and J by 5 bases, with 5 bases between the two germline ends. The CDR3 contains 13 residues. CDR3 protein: CAISESGNNEQFF. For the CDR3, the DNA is TGTGCCATCAGTGAGTCGGGGAACAATGAGCAGTTCTTC.

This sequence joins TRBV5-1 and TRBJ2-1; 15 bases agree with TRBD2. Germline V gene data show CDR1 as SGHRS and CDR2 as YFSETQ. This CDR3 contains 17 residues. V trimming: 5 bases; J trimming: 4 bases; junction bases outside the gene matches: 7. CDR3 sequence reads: CASSWTSGRAGYNEQFF. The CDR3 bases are TGCGCCAGCAGTTGGACTAGCGGGAGGGCCGGTTACAATGAGCAGTTCTTC.